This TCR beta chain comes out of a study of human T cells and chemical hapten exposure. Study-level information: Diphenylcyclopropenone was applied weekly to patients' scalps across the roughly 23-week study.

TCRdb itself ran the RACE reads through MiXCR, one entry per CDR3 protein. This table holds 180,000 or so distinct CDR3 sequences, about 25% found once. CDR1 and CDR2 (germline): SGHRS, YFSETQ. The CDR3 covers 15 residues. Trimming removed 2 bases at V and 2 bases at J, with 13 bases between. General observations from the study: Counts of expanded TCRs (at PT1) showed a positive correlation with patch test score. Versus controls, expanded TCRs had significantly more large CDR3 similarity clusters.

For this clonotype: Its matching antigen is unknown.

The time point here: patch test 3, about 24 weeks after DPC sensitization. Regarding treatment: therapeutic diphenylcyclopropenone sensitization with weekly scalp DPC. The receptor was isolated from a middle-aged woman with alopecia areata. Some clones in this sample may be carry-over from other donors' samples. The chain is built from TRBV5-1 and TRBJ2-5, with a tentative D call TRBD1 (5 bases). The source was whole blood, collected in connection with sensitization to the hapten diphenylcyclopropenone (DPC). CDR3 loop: CASSFTGRVQETQYF. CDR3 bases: TGCGCCAGCAGCTTTACCGGCAGGGTTCAAGAGACCCAGTACTTC. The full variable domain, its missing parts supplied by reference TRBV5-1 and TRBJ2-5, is KAGVTQTPRYLIKTRGQQVTLSCSPISGHRSVSWYQQTPGQGLQFLFEYFSETQRNKGNFPGRFSGRQFSNSRSEMNVSTLELGDSALYLCASSFTGRVQETQYFGPGTRLLVL.